This T cell receptor (beta chain) was captured by sequencing in a study of shared clonotypes between healthy human individuals (dated by TCRdb to the early 2020s). Notes on the research overall: A couple of women and a few men aged 18 to 49 years were included in the cohort. For each donor, CD4 naive and CD4 memory were each run on three plates, CD8 naive on two plates, and CD8 memory on one plate. To estimate repertoire size and how much clonotype sharing occurs between individuals, the study deeply sequenced the blood TCR repertoires of about five healthy adults. To increase sequencing depth and limit assay-specific biases, TCR repertoire library preparation and sequencing were carried out by different laboratories using diverse techniques. Leukapheresis yielded between about 0.85 and 10 billion PBMCs per donor.

The donors were healthy, HIV-negative adults who had no recently reported acute infections or vaccinations. Every donor was a Caucasian adult residing in Nashville, Tennessee, USA. Magnetic negative selection was used to enrich CD4+ T cells, after which naive cells were positively selected on CD45RA and the negative fraction became the memory subset. Blood was collected by leukapheresis, and PBMCs were isolated by Ficoll-Histopaque density gradient centrifugation and then cryopreserved in liquid nitrogen vapor phase. Purity and quantity of every magnetically sorted T cell population were checked by analytical flow cytometry. Genomic DNA was isolated from each sorted fraction and quantified by UV absorbance on a Nanodrop 2000c. Regarding this clone: Which antigen it targets is not known. No clone much larger than this one lies a single base away; base qualities are absent.

Using the deep immunoSEQ assay, multiplex PCR amplified TCR CDR3 regions from genomic DNA. Extracted genomic DNA from each cell subset was spread evenly across all wells of several immunoSEQ 96-well plates, with each plate serving as a replicate. For sorted subsets, approximately 200 ng of genomic DNA, equivalent to tens of thousands of T cell genomes, went into each replicate PCR. Purified libraries were quantified with a Qubit 3.0 fluorometer, sized on a Bioanalyzer 2100, and re-quantified with the KAPA Library Quantification kit. Every immunoSEQ 96-well plate was sequenced on a dedicated single-read 150-cycle Illumina NextSeq 550 flow cell. In the authors' own workflow: Because only junctional sequences without quality scores were contained in the immunoSEQ output, filtering matching that applied to full-length reads could not be performed. Sequences were annotated with PyIR, a Python wrapper for IgBLAST v1.9, and V/J genes and CDR3 were assigned using IMGT germline references. Any read was removed if the V/J assignment was weak (E-value above 1e-6), the CDR3 was missing, or the read contained stop codons, out-of-frame junctions, or ambiguous translated residues. V3J clonotypes were defined as sequences sharing an identical inferred V gene, J gene, and CDR3 amino acid sequence. To compute the percentage overlap between repertoires, the number of shared unique clonotypes was divided by the size of the smaller repertoire. Three approaches were used to assess repertoire richness: RTK rarefaction, the Chao1 estimator, and Recon v2.1 estimates of unobserved clonotypes. For all TCRbeta clonotypes obtained by the gDNA method from several donors, generation probabilities were computed with OLGA. The table was pulled from immuneACCESS by TCRdb, which kept in-frame rearrangements only. Such tables lose some clones; where checked, under half of the loss comes from unresolved V genes, and the rest has no known cause. V and J calls and clone size come straight from that table; D and trimming were deduced from the DNA. The sample table lists around 2.5 million clones, 80% to 95% of them with a count of one. The ten largest clones take up around 0.4% of the sample.

CDR1 and CDR2 (SGHTA, FQGTGA) derive from the germline V gene. Cut back by 5 bases and 0 bases, the V and J ends lie 11 bases apart. Its CDR3 holds 15 amino acids, cysteine through phenylalanine. Only the CDR3 region is kept as DNA, spanning 45 bases read in frame from base 1. Beyond this particular receptor, the publication reports: Naive subsets generally had larger estimated clonotype richness than memory subsets did. Across a few donors, approximately 5% of naive CD4, roughly 3.5% of naive CD8, roughly 2.3% of memory CD4, and 0.4% to 0.45% of memory CD8 clonotypes were shared. Sampling was restricted to blood, and TCR repertoires in tissue are likely to differ from TCR repertoires in blood. Based on pairwise subsampling, the degree of clonotype sharing among donors was expected to be affected by sequencing depth. The small number of donors limited the genetic and exposure-history diversity represented. Compared with non-shared clonotypes, the clonotypes found in all four sorted-subset donors had higher generation probabilities. Even with the large sequencing depth, rarefaction of the sorted-subset datasets indicated that sequencing was incomplete.

The sequence was obtained from a man aged 18 to 29 in good health. Some clones in this sample may be carry-over from other donors' samples. Sequenced sample: naive CD4+ T cells from PBMCs. Reading the label with the study, this specimen's cell subset or site is: CD45RA+ positively selected. The rearranged chain carries TRBV7-3 and TRBJ2-1; no D gene can be assigned with confidence. The sequenced DNA: TGTGCCAGCAGCCCCGGAAGGAGCTCCTACAATGAGCAGTTCTTC. Translated, this is CASSPGRSSYNEQFF.